This T cell receptor (beta chain) was observed in a study of spatial heterogeneity in lung cancer. Germline CDR1 and CDR2: MRHNA and SNTAGT. The CDR3 has 13 amino acids. Trimming took 3 bases from V and 5 from J, leaving 10 bases between them. One entry per CDR3 protein, called by TCRdb with MiXCR from the 5' RACE reads. The table shows about 7,000 distinct CDR3 sequences, with around 7% occurring only once. Documented time point: sample taken at primary tumor resection. The sequencing used PBMCs, collected at surgery. V is TRBV6-4 and J is TRBJ1-1, with D unresolved. This sequence was found in a male donor with early-stage non-small cell lung cancer. As DNA, the CDR3 is TGTGCCAGCAGTGAAGGCGAAAGGACTGAAGCTTTCTTT. Protein product: CASSEGERTEAFF.